Listed below are T cell receptor beta chains from one sample, sequenced in a study of blood T cell repertoires in COVID-19. Clones were read by immunoSEQ multiplex PCR, and TCRdb kept only the in-frame ones, dropping some. The sample yields around 150,000 clones, roughly four fifths seen once. The sample was peripheral blood. These receptors all stem from a woman of 80 years or more with active or convalescent COVID-19. The CDR3 runs from the conserved cysteine through the conserved F or W. The D gene is left open where the match is weak. Size is stated for part of the rows, as once, few or many counts, or as a class when the clone is expanded.

j_gene	v_gene	abundance	d_gene	CDR3nt	CDR3aa
TRBJ1-2	TRBV7-8	.	.	TGTGCCAGCAGCTTAGCGGGCCTTAAGATTCATGGCTACACCTTC	CASSLAGLKIHGYTF
TRBJ2-3	TRBV5-1	.	.	TGCGCCAGCAGCTTGGACGTGGCTAGCACAGATACGCAGTATTTT	CASSLDVASTDTQYF
TRBJ2-2	TRBV7-3	few	.	TGTGCCAGCAGCCACCTTGGGGGGTCGGGCACCGGGGAGCTGTTTTTT	CASSHLGGSGTGELFF
TRBJ1-2	TRBV18	.	TRBD1	TGTGCCAGCTCAGGACAGGGTTCCTATGGCTACACCTTC	CASSGQGSYGYTF
TRBJ1-4	TRBV4-1	few	.	TGCGCCAGCAGCCAAGGTATAGCCTCAACTAATGAAAAACTGTTTTTT	CASSQGIASTNEKLFF
TRBJ2-7	TRBV15	.	TRBD1	TGTGCCACCAGCGGTTGGACAGGGGGTCGCTACGAGCAGTACTTC	CATSGWTGGRYEQYF
TRBJ1-2	TRBV4-3	.	TRBD1	TGCGCCAGCAGCCAAGCACAGGGGTATGGCTACACCTTC	CASSQAQGYGYTF
TRBJ2-1	TRBV3-1/TRBV3-2	.	TRBD2	TGTGCCAGCAGCCGTAGCGGGGGCCGGGCGAGCGATGAGCAGTTCTTC	CASSRSGGRASDEQFF
TRBJ2-1	TRBV20-1	.	TRBD2	TGCAGTGCTAGTATTTGGACTAGTTCTTCCAATGAGCAGTTCTTC	CSASIWTSSSNEQFF
TRBJ1-6	TRBV5-5	.	.	TGTGCCAGCAGCCCGGCCACAGATAATTCACCCCTCCACTTT	CASSPATDNSPLHF
TRBJ2-3	TRBV9	.	TRBD2	TGTGCCAGCAGCGTTTCGGGGGGGCCTTCAGATACGCAGTATTTT	CASSVSGGPSDTQYF
TRBJ2-2	TRBV4-3	once	.	TGCGCCAGCAGCCAACGCACCGGGGAGCTGTTTTTT	CASSQRTGELFF
TRBJ1-4	TRBV27	.	.	TGTGCCAGCAGTTTATCCCAGGGGTACAATGAAAAACTGTTTTTT	CASSLSQGYNEKLFF
TRBJ2-7	TRBV6-2/TRBV6-3	few	.	TGTGCCAGCAGCCTAGGACAGAGGTCCTACGAGCAGTACTTC	CASSLGQRSYEQYF
TRBJ1-4	TRBV27	.	TRBD1	TGTGCCAGCAGTAAGGGACAGGGGGGTAGAGGTGAAAAACTGTTTTTT	CASSKGQGGRGEKLFF
TRBJ2-7	TRBV7-9	.	TRBD1	TGTGCCAGCAGTCCCACGGGACAGAGCTACGAGCAGTACTTC	CASSPTGQSYEQYF
TRBJ2-3	TRBV12-5	.	TRBD2	TGTGCTAGTGGTTTAGCGGGGAGCACAGATACGCAGTATTTT	CASGLAGSTDTQYF
TRBJ1-6	TRBV7-2	.	TRBD1	TGTGCCAGCAGCTTAGCCGACAGGGCAAATTCACCCCTCCACTTT	CASSLADRANSPLHF
TRBJ2-7	TRBV2	.	TRBD2	TGTGCCAGCAGTCCCCTAGCGGGGGAAACCTACGAGCAGTACTTC	CASSPLAGETYEQYF
TRBJ1-3	TRBV5-4	.	.	TGTGCCAGCAGCTTGGACACAGGGCTCGCTGGAAACACCATATATTTT	CASSLDTGLAGNTIYF
TRBJ1-2	TRBV27	.	.	TGTGCCAGCGGACTAGGGGGTAACTATGGCTACACCTTC	CASGLGGNYGYTF
TRBJ2-1	TRBV10-3	.	TRBD1	TGTGCCATCAGCACTGCTCCGAAACTGAAGACAGGGGGCATAGGGGAGCAGTTCTTC	CAISTAPKLKTGGIGEQFF
TRBJ2-1	TRBV4-1	.	TRBD2	TGCGCCAGCAGCCAAGAGCTCTGGACTAGCGGTTACAATGAGCAGTTCTTC	CASSQELWTSGYNEQFF
TRBJ2-7	TRBV5-6	once	.	TGTGCCAGCAGCTTGTATGCAGGGGCCTACGAGCAGTACTTC	CASSLYAGAYEQYF
TRBJ1-5	TRBV11-2	.	.	TGTGCCAGCAGCTTAAACGCCCTAGACCCGGCCCAGCATTTT	CASSLNALDPAQHF
TRBJ2-1	TRBV2	.	TRBD1	TGTGCCAGCAGTGACAACAGGGGAAGGTACAACAATGAGCAGTTCTTC	CASSDNRGRYNNEQFF
TRBJ1-2	TRBV6-5	once	TRBD1	TGTGCCAGCAGTAACACAGGGGCGAAAGGGGATGGCTACACCTTC	CASSNTGAKGDGYTF
TRBJ1-5	TRBV27	.	TRBD1	TGTGCCAGCAGTTTATATGGTTTCCCGGGACAGAGAAATCAGCCCCAGCATTTT	CASSLYGFPGQRNQPQHF
TRBJ1-2	TRBV4-3	.	TRBD1	TGCGCCAGCAGCCAAGATCTACAGGGGGCGCTTGGCTACACCTTC	CASSQDLQGALGYTF
TRBJ2-5	TRBV5-6	.	TRBD2	TGTGCCAGCAGCTTGCGGACTAGCGGACAAGAGACCCAGTACTTC	CASSLRTSGQETQYF
TRBJ2-3	TRBV11-2	.	.	TGTGCCAGCAGCTTAGACGTCAGCACAGATACGCAGTATTTT	CASSLDVSTDTQYF
TRBJ2-7	TRBV5-4	few	.	TGTGCCAGCAGCTTCGGGACTGACTACGAGCAGTACTTC	CASSFGTDYEQYF
TRBJ1-2	TRBV7-3	.	TRBD1	TGTGCCAGCAGCTCCCATCCGGGACAGTCATATGGCTACACCTTC	CASSSHPGQSYGYTF
TRBJ2-5	TRBV5-5	.	.	TGTGCCAGCAGCTTGGCCCTAACGACAGGAACGGAGACCCAGTACTTC	CASSLALTTGTETQYF
TRBJ1-5	TRBV2	.	.	TGTGCCAGCACAATAGAAGGGGTTGGGAATCAGCCCCAGCATTTT	CASTIEGVGNQPQHF
TRBJ2-1	TRBV2	.	TRBD2	TGTGCCAGCAGTGTACGGTACCGGACTAGCGGGGGGGCCGGAAATGAGCAGTTCTTC	CASSVRYRTSGGAGNEQFF
TRBJ2-7	TRBV30	once	TRBD1	TGTGCCTGGAGGCCGAAGTATAGGGGGCGCGGGTACGAGCAGTACTTC	CAWRPKYRGRGYEQYF
TRBJ2-5	TRBV6-6	.	.	TGTGCCAGCGGGGCGATGGGCAGGGGATTCGGTGAGACCCAGTACTTC	CASGAMGRGFGETQYF
TRBJ2-3	TRBV9	few	.	TGTGCCAGCAGCGTAATGGCGCGGGGAACAGATACGCAGTATTTT	CASSVMARGTDTQYF
TRBJ1-4	TRBV6-5	few	.	TGTGCCAGCAGTCTCGCTAATGAAAAACTGTTTTTT	CASSLANEKLFF
TRBJ1-5	TRBV19	.	.	TGTGCCACCGACCCGGGGGATCAGCCCCAGCATTTT	CATDPGDQPQHF
TRBJ1-5	TRBV11-2	.	.	TGTGCCAGCAGCTTATTTAGGACAAAAGGTTATAGCAATCAGCCCCAGCATTTT	CASSLFRTKGYSNQPQHF
TRBJ2-5	TRBV6-5	.	.	TGTGCCAGCAGCATCGGACAGAACCAAGAGACCCAGTACTTC	CASSIGQNQETQYF
TRBJ1-3	TRBV29-1	.	TRBD1	TGCAGCGTCCGCGACAGGGGGAATGCTAGCCGGTATGGAAACACCATATATTTT	CSVRDRGNASRYGNTIYF
TRBJ2-7	TRBV6-1	few	.	TGTGCCAGCAGTGAATACGGGGGGCAAGGCGAGCAGTACTTC	CASSEYGGQGEQYF
TRBJ2-2	TRBV30	.	.	TGTGCCTGGTCCCCGGTGGCCGGGGAGCTGTTTTTT	CAWSPVAGELFF
TRBJ1-2	TRBV11-2	.	TRBD1	TGTGCCAGCAGCTTAGACTCGGACAGGGCAGTAATCTATGGCTACACCTTC	CASSLDSDRAVIYGYTF
TRBJ1-5	TRBV5-6	.	TRBD1	TGTGCCAGCAGCGCCCTGACAGGGAACAATCAGCCCCAGCATTTT	CASSALTGNNQPQHF
TRBJ1-2	TRBV4-1	.	.	TGCGCCAGCAGCCACCCCACAAACTATGGCTACACCTTC	CASSHPTNYGYTF
TRBJ1-2	TRBV19	.	TRBD1	TGTGCCAGTAGTATGGCCCCTGGACAGGGGGCACGAAACTATGGCTACACCTTC	CASSMAPGQGARNYGYTF
TRBJ1-4	TRBV28	.	.	TGTGCCAGCAGTACCGGAGTGCGGGGGGTTAATGAAAAACTGTTTTTT	CASSTGVRGVNEKLFF
TRBJ1-1	TRBV27	few	.	TGTGCCAGCAGTTTATCGATTCCAGTCACTGAAGCTTTCTTT	CASSLSIPVTEAFF
TRBJ2-3	TRBV2	.	.	TGTGCCAGCAGTGTTGATGGAGGCACAGATACGCAGTATTTT	CASSVDGGTDTQYF